Below are 21 T cell receptor beta chains sequenced from a single sample in a study of blood T cells in healthy people across ages. Primers used in a second PCR of about 7 to 12 cycles were a sample-barcoded 5' primer and a J-beta primer mix. TCRdb independently ran MiXCR on the 5' RACE reads; one entry per CDR3 protein. This sample has 650,000 to 900,000 distinct CDR3 sequences, with around 62% found just once. The sequencing sample was made of blood. The source of these receptors is a man younger than 45 in good health.

The V and J genes are TRBV28 and TRBJ2-5; TRBD2 might be the D (5 bases). The germline gives CDR1 MDHEN, CDR2 SYDVKM. The CDR3 covers 15 residues. V was shortened by 3 bases and J by 3 bases, with 14 bases between the two germline ends. In nucleotides, the CDR3 is TGTGCCAGCAGTTTCCAGTCTGGGAGTGAAGAGACCCAGTACTTC. Protein: CASSFQSGSEETQYF.

This clonotype was seen once. V usage is TRBV11-3 and J usage is TRBJ2-1; TRBD2 aligns across 7 bases. Germline-derived CDR1 and CDR2 are SGHNT and YENEEA. The CDR3 consists of 17 residues. V shed 5 bases, J shed 2 bases, and the junction held 12 bases outside the gene matches. The chain's CDR3 is CASSAGERNITYNEQFF. CDR3 DNA sequence: TGTGCCAGCAGCGCGGGGGAGCGGAACATAACCTACAATGAGCAGTTCTTC.

This chain connects TRBV7-9 to TRBJ2-1; perhaps TRBD2 as D (6 bases). The CDR3 sequence is 12 residues long. Trimming cost V 5 bases and J 11 bases, with 13 bases left between them. Germline V CDR1 and CDR2: SEHNR, FQNEAQ (reference sequence). CDR3 DNA sequence: TGTGCCAGCAGCCCGCGGGACTCCAAGCAGTTCTTC. Translating gives CASSPRDSKQFF.

J is TRBJ2-1 and V is TRBV10-3; the D gene could be TRBD1 or TRBD2 (6 bases each). The CDR3 has 17 residues. Trimming pared 0 bases from V and 4 bases from J, leaving 16 bases between. Germline V CDR1 and CDR2: ENHRY, SYGVKD. The CDR3 spells CAISESGRGPLYNEQFF. CDR3 coding DNA: TGTGCCATCAGTGAGTCGGGTCGGGGGCCTCTATACAATGAGCAGTTCTTC.

This clonotype was detected once. This sequence joins TRBV20-1 and TRBJ2-4; 9 bases agree with TRBD1. The J call is uncertain, as TRBJ2-7 better fits the DNA end. CDR1 and CDR2 (germline): DFQATT, SNEGSKA (reference sequence). The CDR3 has 19 residues. The chain's CDR3 is CSARDLEGQGSLIRYEQYF. CDR3 sequence (DNA): TGCAGTGCTAGAGATCTAGAAGGACAGGGGAGTCTGATTAGGTACGAGCAGTACTTC.

The genes are TRBV6-5 and TRBJ2-1, with D perhaps being TRBD1 or TRBD2 (5 bases each). The CDR3 is 13 amino acids. Per the germline V gene, CDR1 is MNHEY and CDR2 is SVGAGI. Trimming stripped 5 bases from V and 13 bases from J, with 18 bases between. In DNA, the CDR3 is TGTGCCAGCAGTCCGAACGGGGCCTTGGGCCAGTTCTTC. Protein sequence: CASSPNGALGQFF.

Concerning this clonotype itself: At one boundary the junction diverges from the germline segment, which might be a read error. This rearrangement joins TRBV20-1 to TRBJ1-6, with D unresolved. CDR1 DFQATT and CDR2 SNEGSKA come from the germline V gene (reference sequence). This CDR3 contains 13 residues. The CDR3 DNA sequence: TGCAGTGCTAGTTCAGACGGCAATTCACCCCCCCACTTT. Translating it yields CSASSDGNSPPHF.

This rearrangement joins TRBV20-1 to TRBJ2-3, with D perhaps matching TRBD1 (6 bases). V gave up 4 bases and J gave up 6 bases, with 11 bases separating them. The CDR3 consists of 12 residues. The germline gives CDR1 DFQATT, CDR2 SNEGSKA (reference sequence). CDR3 loop: CSAKRQEDTQYF. CDR3 nucleotides: TGCAGTGCTAAAAGACAGGAGGATACGCAGTATTTT.

This chain joins TRBV4-3 and TRBJ2-3, with unresolved D. CDR1 is LGHNA, CDR2 YSLEER, per germline. CDR3 length equals 17 residues. Trimming took off 3 bases at V and 2 bases at J, with 18 bases between the two ends. CDR3 protein: CASSQDPKQVYTDTQYF. The CDR3 nucleotides read TGCGCCAGCAGCCAGGATCCCAAGCAGGTATACACAGATACGCAGTATTTT.

This clonotype has only one observation. The CDR3 region is CATKGQGTEAFF. The DNA for the CDR3 is TGTGCAACTAAGGGGCAGGGGACTGAAGCTTTCTTT. The rearrangement links TRBV7-9 to TRBJ1-1, with D perhaps matching TRBD1 (6 bases). This CDR3 has 12 residues. Looked up from germline, CDR1 is SEHNR and CDR2 is FQNEAQ (reference sequence).

The chain links TRBV4-2 to TRBJ2-7; D gene unclear. The V gene lost 2 bases and the J gene lost 2 bases, with 13 bases spanning the gap. The germline gives CDR1 LGHNA, CDR2 YNFKEQ. CDR3 length equals 15 residues. The CDR3 loop is CASSQQYDTTYEQYF. Written as DNA, the CDR3 is TGTGCCAGCAGCCAACAATATGACACAACCTACGAGCAGTACTTC.

The chain couples TRBV20-1 to TRBJ1-2; D ambiguous. This CDR3 comprises 11 residues. Per the germline V gene, CDR1 is DFQATT and CDR2 is SNEGSKA (reference sequence). V lost 7 bases to trimming and J lost 7 bases, with 13 bases between them. The chain's CDR3 is CSEAQELGYTF. CDR3 nucleotide sequence: TGCAGTGAGGCTCAGGAGCTTGGCTACACCTTC.

This clonotype showed up just once. The chain uses TRBV27 and TRBJ2-5; 8 bases map to TRBD2. The junction had 5 bases not matched to a gene; V was cut back by 2 bases and J by 0 bases. Per the germline V gene, CDR1 is MNHEY and CDR2 is SMNVEV (reference sequence). This CDR3 is built from 16 residues. Here the CDR3 reads CASSLVAGRDQETQYF. The CDR3 DNA reads as TGTGCCAGCAGTTTAGTAGCGGGGAGGGACCAAGAGACCCAGTACTTC.

The chain couples TRBV4-3 to TRBJ2-3, with 11 bases fitting TRBD2. Losses at the gene ends were 3 bases for V and 4 bases for J; bases not matched to a gene: 9. Germline V CDR1 and CDR2: LGHNA, YSLEER. The CDR3 spans 17 residues. The CDR3 coding sequence is TGCGCCAGCAGCCAGGGGGTTAGCGGGGGGGCCGCAGATACGCAGTATTTT. Its translation: CASSQGVSGGAADTQYF.

The chain links TRBV10-3 to TRBJ1-3; D gene uncertain. The CDR3 has 17 residues. The germline V gene encodes CDR1 ENHRY and CDR2 SYGVKD. The V end was cut by 10 bases, the J end by 0 bases, with 22 bases between. The CDR3 DNA is TGTGCCACCAGACAAGTAATGGCCGGCCCCTCTGGAAACACCATATATTTT. This encodes CATRQVMAGPSGNTIYF.

As for this clonotype: One end of the junction does not line up with germline, which may come from a read error. This CDR3 reads CASSQGTSGGPSYSEQFF. In nucleotides, the CDR3 is TGTGCCAGCAGCCAAGGGACTAGCGGGGGGCCCTCCTACAGTGAGCAGTTCTTC. The chain has TRBV4-2 and TRBJ2-1, with 14 bases matching TRBD2. This CDR3 has 18 residues. Germline V gene sequence: CDR1 LGHNA, CDR2 YNFKEQ.

The J gene is TRBJ1-4, the V gene TRBV27; 7 bases match TRBD1. CDR1 and CDR2 from the germline V gene are MNHEY and SMNVEV (reference sequence). V gave up 3 bases and J gave up 0 bases; unmatched junction bases: 13. This CDR3 has 19 residues. The CDR3 nucleotides are TGTGCCAGCAGTTTCCCCCTGGCAGGGGGTCTCCCAACTAATGAAAAACTGTTTTTT. Translation: CASSFPLAGGLPTNEKLFF.

The chain carries TRBV21-1 and TRBJ2-3. TRBV21-1 is given as a pseudogene. This CDR3 is built from 10 residues. CDR3 in DNA: TGTGCCAGCAGCTCGTCGGGTTTGTATTTT. This translates into CASSSSGLYF.

This CDR3 is CASSGTSGPRGYTF. In DNA, the CDR3 is TGTGCCAGCAGCGGCACCTCAGGGCCTCGCGGCTACACCTTC. This sequence joins TRBV3-1 and TRBJ1-2; D may be TRBD1 (5 bases). The V and J ends lost 5 bases and 8 bases respectively, with 18 bases between them. The CDR3 totals 14 residues. Germline CDR1 and CDR2: LGHDT and YNNKEL (reference sequence).

V usage is TRBV10-3 and J usage is TRBJ2-1, with D perhaps assigned TRBD1 or TRBD2 (5 bases each). The V gene lost 2 bases and the J gene lost 2 bases, with 13 bases spanning the gap. Germline assignment: CDR1 ENHRY and CDR2 SYGVKD. The CDR3 has 16 residues. The CDR3 DNA is TGTGCCATCAGTGAGAATACGGGGCCGCCCTACAATGAGCAGTTCTTC. Translation: CAISENTGPPYNEQFF.

The gene calls are TRBV7-2 and TRBJ2-5; 9 bases match TRBD2. This CDR3 contains 15 residues. V lost 6 bases and J lost 2; bases outside the gene matches: 7. Germline CDR1 reads SGHTA; CDR2 reads FQGNSA. This CDR3 reads CASRPPSGVQETQYF. CDR3 DNA: TGTGCCAGCAGACCTCCTAGCGGGGTACAAGAGACCCAGTACTTC.